These 2 T cell receptor beta chains originate from one sample sequenced in a study of CD8+CD57+ T cells in acquired aplastic anemia. According to the study, genomic DNA was the template for TCR beta VDJ and CDR3 profiling. TCRdb re-called the reads with MiXCR, one entry per CDR3 protein. The table has approximately 190,000 distinct CDR3 sequences, 48% seen once. Selection for sequencing was limited to patients who had shown CD8+CD57+ cell expansion by flow cytometry. The sample taken for sequencing was sorted CD4+, CD8+, or CD8+CD57+ T cells (not recorded which) from PBMCs. These TCRs come from a human donor with aplastic anemia.

This clonotype was seen ten or more times. The chain has TRBV12-5 and TRBJ1-1; D remains ambiguous. Trimming removed 6 bases at V and 5 bases at J, with 13 bases between. The germline V gene has CDR1 LGHNT and CDR2 FRNRAP. CDR3 size: 13 residues. CDR3 sequence (DNA): TGTGCTAGTGGAGCGACCGTGTATACTGAAGCTTTCTTT. This sequence encodes CASGATVYTEAFF.

This clonotype was seen ten or more times. V is TRBV11-1 and J is TRBJ2-7; the match to TRBD2 covers 11 bases. CDR1 SGHAT and CDR2 FQDESV come from the germline V gene (reference sequence). The CDR3 runs 15 residues. The ends lost 1 base at V and 3 bases at J; junction bases unmatched: 2. The CDR3 sequence: CASSLGLAGYYEQYF. CDR3 sequence (DNA): TGTGCCAGCAGCTTAGGACTAGCGGGGTACTACGAGCAGTACTTC.